These 31 T cell receptor beta chains came from one sample sequenced in a study of TIL therapy for anti-PD-1-resistant metastatic lung cancer (dated by TCRdb to about 2021). The intended sense of this specimen's time point label: pre-treatment sample, taken before nivolumab and TIL therapy. Using bias-controlled multiplex PCR with the immunoSEQ v3 hsTCRB kit, the TCR beta CDR3 regions were amplified from genomic DNA. What TCRdb holds here is the immuneACCESS table cut down to in-frame rearrangements. Part of the clones is not present; checked against another copy, under half of the missing clones reflect an unresolved V gene, and the others are unexplained. The sample includes 30,000 or so clones, with about 70% observed a single time. Clones ranked in the top ten supply 2.5% to 3% of the sample. The specimen was blood, collected at baseline. These receptors came from a woman aged 25-80 years with non-small cell lung cancer.

This chain uses TRBV6-5 with TRBJ1-4, with TRBD1 matching over 8 bases. V trimming: 6 bases; J trimming: 6 bases; junction bases outside the gene matches: 6. Germline assignment: CDR1 MNHEY and CDR2 SVGAGI. The CDR3 contains 14 residues. The CDR3 coding sequence is TGTGCCAGCAGCAGGACAGGGCACGATGAAAAACTGTTTTTT. The encoded protein is CASSRTGHDEKLFF.

The gene calls are TRBV7-9 and TRBJ2-5, with 7 bases fitting TRBD1. The CDR3 has 14 residues. V was pared by 5 bases and J by 5 bases, with 8 bases of the junction left unmatched. Germline V gene lookup returns CDR1 SEHNR and CDR2 FQNEAQ (reference sequence). In DNA, the CDR3 is TGTGCCAGCAGCCCTACGACAGGGATGGAGACCCAGTACTTC. This gives the protein CASSPTTGMETQYF.

To note about this clone: Different DNA sequences within this sample yield the same CDR3. This chain's CDR3 is CASSLAGSYEQYF. The CDR3 nucleotides are TGTGCCAGCAGCTTAGCGGGTAGCTACGAGCAGTACTTC. The rearrangement uses TRBV11-2 and TRBJ2-7, with D unclear. Germline CDR1 is SGHAT and CDR2 is FQNNGV. The CDR3 has 13 amino acids. The V end was cut by 1 base, the J end by 3 bases, with 7 bases between.

This chain uses TRBV15 with TRBJ2-7; D is unclear. Per the germline V gene, CDR1 is LNHNV and CDR2 is YYDKDF (reference sequence). V lost 0 bases and J 4 bases, leaving 13 bases between the germline ends. The CDR3 totals 15 residues. The CDR3 is CATSRERLAVYEQYF. In nucleotides, the CDR3 is TGTGCCACCAGCAGAGAAAGATTAGCAGTATACGAGCAGTACTTC. Together with reference TRBV15 and TRBJ2-7, the CDR3 gives the full variable domain: DAMVIQNPRYQVTQFGKPVTLSCSQTLNHNVMYWYQQKSSQAPKLLFHYYDKDFNNEADTPDNFQSRRPNTSFCFLDIRSPGLGDTAMYLCATSRERLAVYEQYFGPGTRLTVT.

This rearrangement joins TRBV6-1 to TRBJ2-5; possibly TRBD1 for D (5 bases). V was shortened by 0 bases and J by 7 bases, with 15 bases between the two germline ends. The CDR3 runs to 15 residues. Germline V lookup: CDR1 MNHNS, CDR2 SASEGT. CDR3 bases: TGTGCCAGCAGTGAAGCGGTAGGGGCTGGCGGGACCCAGTACTTC. Its protein product is CASSEAVGAGGTQYF.

This rearrangement joins TRBV7-8 to TRBJ2-5, with 7 bases matching TRBD2. Trimming removed 6 bases from V and 5 bases from J; junction bases left unmatched: 12. The V gene's germline CDR1 is SGHVS and CDR2 FQNEAQ. This CDR3 region has 15 residues. The chain's CDR3 is CASSSHPGAGETQYF. The CDR3 nucleotides read TGTGCCAGCAGTTCGCACCCGGGAGCGGGGGAGACCCAGTACTTC.

This sequence joins TRBV19 and TRBJ2-1; 10 positions agree with TRBD2. Trimming cost V 4 bases and J 4 bases; bases outside gene matches: 7. The germline gives CDR1 LNHDA, CDR2 SQIVND (reference sequence). The CDR3 has 16 amino acids. CDR3: CASSSPSGRVYNEQFF. DNA for the CDR3: TGTGCCAGTAGTAGTCCGAGCGGGAGGGTGTACAATGAGCAGTTCTTC.

The rearrangement links TRBV2 to TRBJ2-1; D not certain. Per the germline V gene, CDR1 is SNHLY and CDR2 is FYNNEI. This CDR3 comprises 15 residues. Trimming cost V 4 bases and J 1 base, with 11 bases left between them. In nucleotides, the CDR3 is TGTGCCAGCAGTGTTAACGGGTATTCCTACAATGAGCAGTTCTTC. It specifies CASSVNGYSYNEQFF.

The rearrangement uses TRBV19 and TRBJ2-3, with 9 bases that match TRBD1. With V trimmed by 5 bases and J by 14 bases, 11 bases remained unmatched. Germline values: CDR1 LNHDA, CDR2 SQIVND (reference sequence). This CDR3 is 13 amino acids long. In nucleotides, the CDR3 is TGTGCCAGTAGTCATCGAGGACAGGGGAGGTTGTATTTT. Protein product: CASSHRGQGRLYF.

This clone was seen a handful of times. The V gene is TRBV11-2, the J gene TRBJ2-1; TRBD2 might be the D (5 bases). The CDR3 sequence is 13 residues long. V gave up 4 bases and J gave up 4 bases, with 8 bases separating them. Per germline, CDR1 SGHAT and CDR2 FQNNGV. In DNA, the CDR3 is TGTGCCAGCAGCTCCGAGCGGTACAATGAGCAGTTCTTC. It specifies CASSSERYNEQFF.

This sequence joins TRBV5-6 and TRBJ2-3; no firm D call. This CDR3 region has 12 residues. Germline values: CDR1 SGHDT, CDR2 YYEEEE. V lost 2 bases and J lost 6, with 7 bases in between. In DNA, the CDR3 is TGTGCCAGCAGCTTAGGGTTGGATACGCAGTATTTT. It codes for CASSLGLDTQYF.

CDR3 sequence (DNA): TGTGCCAGCAGTTACCAGGACTACCACTACGAGCAGTACTTC. Translated, it gives CASSYQDYHYEQYF. The chain combines TRBV6-5 with TRBJ2-7; a weak D match, TRBD2 (6 bases). Between the trimmed V and J ends, which lost 2 bases and 3 bases, there was a span of 11 bases. Germline V gene sequence: CDR1 MNHEY, CDR2 SVGAGI. CDR3 length: 14 amino acids.

This clone occurred a few times. CDR3 sequence: CASSLARAHLNYGYTF. As DNA, the CDR3 is TGTGCCAGCAGCTTGGCCAGGGCCCATCTTAACTATGGCTACACCTTC. J is TRBJ1-2 and V is TRBV5-8; D possibly corresponds to TRBD1 (5 bases). Trimming shortened V by 0 bases and J by 1 base, and 13 bases separated the two germline ends. This CDR3 is built from 16 residues. The V gene's germline CDR1 is SGHTS and CDR2 YDEGEE.

The chain has TRBV6-1 and TRBJ2-7; 11 nucleotides align to TRBD2. CDR3 length equals 16 residues. Looked up from germline, CDR1 is MNHNS and CDR2 is SASEGT. The V segment lost 4 bases and the J segment 9 bases; nucleotides outside the gene matches: 14. CDR3 DNA sequence: TGTGCCAGCAGTGCTGTCCTAGCGGGAGGCCCACTACCGCAGTACTTC. It yields the protein CASSAVLAGGPLPQYF.

The genes are TRBV2 and TRBJ1-1; D is unresolved. The V and J ends lost 4 bases and 1 base respectively, with 10 bases between them. This CDR3 contains 14 residues. Germline CDR1 is SNHLY and CDR2 is FYNNEI. Written as DNA, the CDR3 is TGTGCCAGCAGTGGTTCACAGACGAACACTGAAGCTTTCTTT. This codes for CASSGSQTNTEAFF.

This clone was seen more than once but under ten times. The J gene is TRBJ2-7, the V gene TRBV4-2, with D possibly TRBD2 on 5 matching bases. Trimming left V 0 bases short and J 4 bases short, with 13 bases between. The CDR3 loop spans 15 amino acids. The germline CDR1 and CDR2 sequences are LGHNA and YNFKEQ. CDR3 in amino acids: CASSQERLAEYEQYF. The CDR3 coding sequence is TGTGCCAGCAGCCAAGAGAGGCTAGCAGAGTACGAGCAGTACTTC.

The chain joins TRBV19 to TRBJ1-2; a weak D match, TRBD1 (6 bases). Germline V gives CDR1 LNHDA, CDR2 SQIVND (reference sequence). V lost 0 bases to trimming and J lost 0 bases, with 11 bases between them. This CDR3 region has 16 residues. CDR3 DNA: TGTGCCAGTAGTATAGACCCCAGGGGAGCTAACTATGGCTACACCTTC. This encodes CASSIDPRGANYGYTF.

This chain links TRBV7-2 with TRBJ2-7, with 9 bases fitting TRBD2. Trimming at V came to 2 bases and at J to 6 bases, leaving 8 bases not matched to a gene. Germline CDR1 is SGHTA and CDR2 is FQGNSA. The CDR3 covers 15 residues. CDR3 loop: CASSLLVAGAGEQYF. As DNA, the CDR3 is TGTGCCAGCAGCTTATTGGTAGCGGGAGCTGGCGAGCAGTACTTC.

This clone has a handful of counts. This CDR3 is CAWSAGLGSYGYTF. The CDR3 DNA is TGTGCCTGGAGTGCCGGCTTGGGTTCCTATGGCTACACCTTC. The gene calls are TRBV30 and TRBJ1-2, with D hard to call. The CDR3 runs to 14 residues. CDR1 is GTSNPN, CDR2 SVGIG, per germline (reference sequence). V lost 1 base and J 4 bases, leaving 13 bases between the germline ends.

The CDR3 sequence is CASSLVAGSTTDTQYF. In DNA form, the CDR3 reads TGTGCCAGCAGCTTAGTGGCGGGTTCAACCACAGATACGCAGTATTTT. The chain uses TRBV7-6 and TRBJ2-3; maybe TRBD2 (5 bases). V lost 1 base to trimming and J lost 2 bases, with 13 bases between them. CDR3 length: 16 residues. Per the germline V gene, CDR1 is SGHVS and CDR2 is FNYEAQ.

The chain uses TRBV2 and TRBJ2-1, with a tentative D call TRBD2 (6 bases). The germline gives CDR1 SNHLY, CDR2 FYNNEI. V lost 7 bases and J lost 4, with 11 bases in between. The length of the CDR3 is 13 residues. In DNA, the CDR3 is TGTGCCAGCATGGCTAGCGAGTACAATGAGCAGTTCTTC. It codes for CASMASEYNEQFF. Full variable domain (outside the CDR3, taken from reference TRBV2 and TRBJ2-1): EPEVTQTPSHQVTQMGQEVILRCVPISNHLYFYWYRQILGQKVEFLVSFYNNEISEKSEIFDDQFSVERPDGSNFTLKIRSTKLEDSAMYFCASMASEYNEQFFGPGTRLTVL.

The chain is built from TRBV5-8 and TRBJ1-2; 11 positions match TRBD1. V was pared by 1 base and J by 10 bases, with 3 bases of the junction left unmatched. The CDR3 spans 13 residues. From germline, CDR1 is SGHTS and CDR2 YDEGEE. For the CDR3, the DNA is TGTGCCAGCAGCTTGTGGGACAGGGGGGACTACACCTTC. It codes for CASSLWDRGDYTF.

In this sample, this clone turned up once. The rearrangement links TRBV2 to TRBJ2-1, with D possibly matching TRBD2 (6 bases). Trimming stripped 6 bases from V and 10 bases from J, with 13 bases between. The CDR3 runs to 12 residues. Germline V CDR1 and CDR2: SNHLY, FYNNEI. The CDR3: CASRIFGGEQFF. CDR3 nucleotides: TGTGCCAGCAGAATCTTCGGAGGGGAGCAGTTCTTC.

This clone was found once. The V call is TRBV5-1, the J call TRBJ2-1; TRBD1 agrees at 7 bases. From germline, CDR1 is SGHRS and CDR2 YFSETQ. V trimming: 0 bases; J trimming: 6 bases; junction bases outside the gene matches: 9. This CDR3 has 16 amino acids. CDR3 protein: CASSLDPGQIFNEQFF. CDR3 sequence (DNA): TGCGCCAGCAGCTTGGATCCGGGACAGATCTTCAATGAGCAGTTCTTC.

This clone appeared a few times. CDR3 sequence reads: CASSLYGSVYGYTF. The DNA of the CDR3 is TGTGCCAGCAGCTTGTATGGGTCAGTCTATGGCTACACCTTC. This chain connects TRBV5-4 to TRBJ1-2, with D uncertain. Germline V lookup: CDR1 SGHNT, CDR2 YYREEE (reference sequence). The V end was cut by 1 base, the J end by 4 bases, with 11 bases between. The CDR3 covers 14 residues.

This clone was recorded only once. The CDR3 reads CASSLAQITDTQYF. The CDR3, as DNA: TGTGCCAGCAGCTTAGCCCAGATCACAGATACGCAGTATTTT. The J gene is TRBJ2-3, the V gene TRBV7-8; D not certain. V was cut by 0 bases and J by 2 bases, with 6 bases left in between. The CDR3 consists of 14 residues. Germline V gene lookup returns CDR1 SGHVS and CDR2 FQNEAQ.

The chain couples TRBV27 to TRBJ1-6; D possibly corresponds to TRBD1 (5 bases). The V gene lost 2 bases and the J gene lost 9 bases, with 8 bases spanning the gap. Germline CDR1 and CDR2: MNHEY and SMNVEV (reference sequence). This CDR3 region has 13 residues. The CDR3 DNA is TGTGCCAGCAGTTTACAGGGTGGTTCACCCCTCCACTTT. Translation gives CASSLQGGSPLHF.

This sequence joins TRBV11-2 and TRBJ2-5; 7 bases map to TRBD2. The ends lost 0 bases at V and 4 bases at J; junction bases unmatched: 2. This CDR3 contains 14 residues. Germline V gene data show CDR1 as SGHAT and CDR2 as FQNNGV. The DNA of the CDR3 is TGTGCCAGCAGCTTAGAAGGGACTATAGAGACCCAGTACTTC. Translating it yields CASSLEGTIETQYF.

This clone was seen only a few times. This chain connects TRBV6-5 to TRBJ2-3; 7 positions match TRBD1. CDR3 size: 14 residues. V shed 6 bases and J 2 bases; nucleotides not matched to a gene: 5. CDR1 is MNHEY and CDR2 is SVGAGI in the germline V gene. CDR3 nucleotide sequence: TGTGCCAGCAGCCCGGGACAGTACACAGATACGCAGTATTTT. Translating gives CASSPGQYTDTQYF.

The chain has TRBV7-2 and TRBJ1-5; D is perhaps TRBD1 (6 bases). V gave up 4 bases and J gave up 4 bases, with 14 bases separating them. Germline lookup yields CDR1 SGHTA and CDR2 FQGNSA. CDR3 length: 15 amino acids. The CDR3 loop is CASSSAPQGNQPQHF. The DNA for the CDR3 is TGTGCCAGCAGCTCCGCCCCTCAGGGGAATCAGCCCCAGCATTTT.

This clone was counted a single time. This chain uses TRBV4-1 with TRBJ1-1, with D possibly matching TRBD1 (5 bases). Trimming pared 2 bases from V and 3 bases from J, leaving 13 bases between. This CDR3 spans 15 amino acids. Germline V gene data show CDR1 as MGHRA and CDR2 as YSYEKL. Written as DNA, the CDR3 is TGCGCCAGCAGCCAAACCGGGGCAAGGGACACTGAAGCTTTCTTT. This encodes CASSQTGARDTEAFF.